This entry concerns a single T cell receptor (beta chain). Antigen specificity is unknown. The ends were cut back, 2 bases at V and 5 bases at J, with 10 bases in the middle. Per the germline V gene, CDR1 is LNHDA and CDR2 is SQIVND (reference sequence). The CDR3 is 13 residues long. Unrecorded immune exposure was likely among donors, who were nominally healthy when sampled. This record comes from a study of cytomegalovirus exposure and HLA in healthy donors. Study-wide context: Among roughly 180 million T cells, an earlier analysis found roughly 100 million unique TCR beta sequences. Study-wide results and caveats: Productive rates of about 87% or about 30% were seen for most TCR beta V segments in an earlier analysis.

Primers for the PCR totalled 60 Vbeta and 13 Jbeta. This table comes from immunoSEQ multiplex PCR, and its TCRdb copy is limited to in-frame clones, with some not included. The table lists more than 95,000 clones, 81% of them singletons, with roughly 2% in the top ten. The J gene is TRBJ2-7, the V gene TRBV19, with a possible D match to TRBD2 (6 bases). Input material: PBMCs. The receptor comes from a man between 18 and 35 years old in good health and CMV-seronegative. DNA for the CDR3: TGTGCCAGTAGTATATGGGGGGTCCACGAGCAGTACTTC. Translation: CASSIWGVHEQYF.